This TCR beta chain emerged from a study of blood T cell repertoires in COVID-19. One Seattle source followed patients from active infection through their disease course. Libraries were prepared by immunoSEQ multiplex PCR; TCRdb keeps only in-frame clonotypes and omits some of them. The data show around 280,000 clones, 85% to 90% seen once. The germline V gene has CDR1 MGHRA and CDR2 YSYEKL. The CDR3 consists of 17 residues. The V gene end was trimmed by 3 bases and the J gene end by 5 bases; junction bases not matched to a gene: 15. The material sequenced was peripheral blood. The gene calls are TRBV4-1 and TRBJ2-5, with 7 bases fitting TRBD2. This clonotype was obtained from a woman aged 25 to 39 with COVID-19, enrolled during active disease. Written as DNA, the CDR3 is TGCGCCAGCAGCCACCATCCGACAGCGGGGAGATGGGAGACCCAGTACTTC. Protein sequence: CASSHHPTAGRWETQYF.